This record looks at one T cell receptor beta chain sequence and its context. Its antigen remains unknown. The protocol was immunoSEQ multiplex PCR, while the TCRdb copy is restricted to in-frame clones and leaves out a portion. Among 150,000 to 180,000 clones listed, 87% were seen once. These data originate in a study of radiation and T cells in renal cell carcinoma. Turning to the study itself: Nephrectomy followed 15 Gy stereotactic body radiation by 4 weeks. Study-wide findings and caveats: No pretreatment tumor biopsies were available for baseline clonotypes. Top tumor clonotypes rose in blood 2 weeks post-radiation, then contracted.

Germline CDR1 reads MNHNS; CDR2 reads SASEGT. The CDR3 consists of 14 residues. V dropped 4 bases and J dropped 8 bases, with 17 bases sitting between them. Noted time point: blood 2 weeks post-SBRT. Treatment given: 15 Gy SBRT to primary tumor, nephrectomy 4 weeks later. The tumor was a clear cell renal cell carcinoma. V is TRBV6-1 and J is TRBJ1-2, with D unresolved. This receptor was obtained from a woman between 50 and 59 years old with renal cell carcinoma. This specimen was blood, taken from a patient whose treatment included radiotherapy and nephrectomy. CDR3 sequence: CASSGRTGTDGYTF. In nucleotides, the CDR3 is TGTGCCAGCAGTGGAAGGACCGGTACGGACGGCTACACCTTC.